This T cell receptor (beta chain) originates from a study of blood T cell repertoires in COVID-19. Per germline, CDR1 LGHDT and CDR2 YNNKEL (reference sequence). With V trimmed by 4 bases and J by 7 bases, 9 bases remained unmatched. This CDR3 contains 16 residues. Data came from immunoSEQ multiplex PCR; TCRdb stores just in-frame clones and leaves some out. The table shows some 200,000 clones, with roughly 79% occurring only once. This sequence originates from a woman of 80 years or more with COVID-19, enrolled during active disease. Sequencing used peripheral blood. This chain links TRBV3-1 (or the pseudogene TRBV3-2) with TRBJ2-2; 10 nucleotides line up with TRBD2. The CDR3 is CASSPPSLAGVGELFF. CDR3 bases: TGTGCCAGCAGCCCGCCCTCCCTAGCGGGAGTCGGGGAGCTGTTTTTT.